This TCR beta chain was obtained from a study of circulating and synovial CD4+ cells in juvenile arthritis. V was pared by 7 bases and J by 2 bases, with 17 bases between. Germline V gene lookup returns CDR1 MDHEN and CDR2 SYDVKM. The CDR3 runs to 15 residues. Sequencing was performed with immunoSEQ multiplex PCR; in TCRdb, only in-frame clones are kept and a portion is missing. The sample holds about 33,000 clones; about 96% are singletons and the top ten take roughly 0.15%. The genes are TRBV28 and TRBJ1-2; D is possibly TRBD1 (6 bases). The sequenced sample was CD4+ T cells from blood. The receptor was derived from a human donor with juvenile idiopathic arthritis. CDR3 region: CASNQGGVGNYGYTF. The CDR3 DNA follows: TGTGCCAGCAACCAAGGGGGGGTAGGAAACTATGGCTACACCTTC.